The rows below give T cell receptor beta chains drawn from one sample of a study of T cell repertoires in cytomegalovirus infection. Using its own MiXCR run on the reads, TCRdb lists one record per CDR3 protein. The repertoire holds roughly 500,000 distinct CDR3 sequences, 15% to 20% seen once, with roughly a quarter in the top ten. Sequencing was done on a sample of CD8+ T cells from PBMCs. The receptors come from a human donor in good health (CMV status not recorded). Some clones in this sample may be carry-over from other donors' samples. Both conserved end residues are part of each CDR3. The D gene is left open where the match is weak. Where a row states a size, it is once, few, many or the class of an expanded clone; other rows omit it.

v_gene	d_gene	j_gene	abundance	CDR3nt	CDR3aa
TRBV28	.	TRBJ1-1	many	TGTGCCAGCAGGCTTTACGCGCGGACGGTGGGCACTGAAGCTTTCTTT	CASRLYARTVGTEAFF
TRBV27	TRBD2	TRBJ2-3	.	TGTGCCAGCGGGCCGGGGACTATCGACTTCAGCACAGATACGCAGTATTTT	CASGPGTIDFSTDTQYF
TRBV12-3/TRBV12-4	.	TRBJ1-1	many	TGTGCCAGCAAAATGAACACTGAAGCTTTCTTT	CASKMNTEAFF
TRBV7-6	TRBD2	TRBJ2-5	.	TGTGCCAGTGCCCCCCCGGCTGGCGGGAGTGAAGAGACCCAGTACTTC	CASAPPAGGSEETQYF
TRBV11-2	TRBD2	TRBJ2-1	many	TGTGCCAGCAGCTTAGTACGGGGACTAGCGGGATACAATGAGCAGTTCTTC	CASSLVRGLAGYNEQFF
TRBV6-4	TRBD2	TRBJ2-1	many	TGTGCCAGCAGTGAACTAGCGGGAGGGTACAATGAGCAGTTCTTC	CASSELAGGYNEQFF
TRBV6-5	TRBD2	TRBJ2-2	many	TGTGCCAGCAGTTACGGACGGACTAGCGGGAGTCCCGGGGAGCTGTTTTTT	CASSYGRTSGSPGELFF
TRBV12-3/TRBV12-4	.	TRBJ2-3	many	TGTGCCAGCAGTTTTGGGCGAGGACAGCTCACAGATACGCAGTATTTT	CASSFGRGQLTDTQYF
TRBV7-6	.	TRBJ2-7	many	TGTGCCAGCAGCTTAGAGGCGACAGCTTCCTACGAGCAGTACTTC	CASSLEATASYEQYF
TRBV12-3/TRBV12-4	TRBD2	TRBJ2-5	many	TGTGCCAGCAGTGGGTCCGGGACTAGCGGGGGTGAGACCCAGTACTTC	CASSGSGTSGGETQYF
TRBV6-6	.	TRBJ2-1	many	TGTGCCAGCAGCCCCGCGTGGAATGAGCAGTTCTTC	CASSPAWNEQFF
TRBV7-6	.	TRBJ1-3	many	TGTGCCAGCAGCTCATACAGCGACTCTGGAAACACCATATATTTT	CASSSYSDSGNTIYF
TRBV19	.	TRBJ1-1	.	TGTGCCAGTAGTATAGATCGGGGCCCACAGAACACTGAAGCTTTCTTT	CASSIDRGPQNTEAFF
TRBV19	.	TRBJ2-2	.	TGTGCCAGTAGTATAGGATCCGGGGAGCTGTTTTTT	CASSIGSGELFF
TRBV6-1	.	TRBJ1-6	many	TGTGCCAGCAGTGAAAGCAGCCGCTCCTATAATTCACCCCTCCACTTT	CASSESSRSYNSPLHF
TRBV28	.	TRBJ1-2	many	TGTGCCAGCAGTTTTTCTGATGGGCCAGCTTATTATGGCTACACCTTC	CASSFSDGPAYYGYTF
TRBV9	TRBD1	TRBJ1-2	few	TGTGCCAGCAGCGGACTACAGGGGGCTGGCTATGGCTACACCTTC	CASSGLQGAGYGYTF
TRBV7-8	.	TRBJ2-7	many	TGTGCCAGCAGCTTAGAAAGCCAGGCCAGCTCCTACGAGCAGTACTTC	CASSLESQASSYEQYF
TRBV11-2	.	TRBJ2-7	.	TGTGCCAGCAGCTTATACCGGGACGTAGCCTACGAGCAGTACTTC	CASSLYRDVAYEQYF
TRBV4-1	TRBD2	TRBJ2-3	many	TGCGCCAGCAGCCAAGATCCCGGACTAGTGTTTGATACGCAGTATTTT	CASSQDPGLVFDTQYF
TRBV4-1	TRBD1	TRBJ1-6	few	TGCGCCAGCAGACCTACAGGGGCTGACTATAATTCACCCCTCCACTTT	CASRPTGADYNSPLHF
TRBV12-3/TRBV12-4	.	TRBJ1-2	many	TGTGCCAGCAGTTTTTCGGGGGTCCTTAAGGGCTACACCTTC	CASSFSGVLKGYTF
TRBV15	TRBD1	TRBJ2-1	few	TGTGCCACCAGCCCCCCAGGACAGGGGTACAATGAGCAGTTCTTC	CATSPPGQGYNEQFF
TRBV7-3	TRBD1	TRBJ2-2	few	TGTGCCAGCAGCTTGCTTGGACAGGGGGTTTCCGGGGAGCTGTTTTTT	CASSLLGQGVSGELFF
TRBV19	TRBD1	TRBJ1-6	many	TGTGCCAGTAATAGGGACAGTTATTCACCCCTCCACTTT	CASNRDSYSPLHF
TRBV20-1	.	TRBJ1-3	.	TGCAGTGCTAGAGATCTCATTCGCATGACAGCTACGGTTGAGCCTGGAAACACCATATATTTT	CSARDLIRMTATVEPGNTIYF
TRBV12-3/TRBV12-4	.	TRBJ1-1	many	TGTGCCAGCAGTTCCGCCGGGGGCAATACTGAAGCTTTCTTT	CASSSAGGNTEAFF
TRBV19	.	TRBJ1-2	few	TGTGCCAGTAGTATACAGGGGATCTATAACTATGGCTACACCTTC	CASSIQGIYNYGYTF
TRBV10-3	.	TRBJ2-5	many	TGTGCCATCAAGGGAGAATGGACAGACCAAGAGACCCAGTACTTC	CAIKGEWTDQETQYF